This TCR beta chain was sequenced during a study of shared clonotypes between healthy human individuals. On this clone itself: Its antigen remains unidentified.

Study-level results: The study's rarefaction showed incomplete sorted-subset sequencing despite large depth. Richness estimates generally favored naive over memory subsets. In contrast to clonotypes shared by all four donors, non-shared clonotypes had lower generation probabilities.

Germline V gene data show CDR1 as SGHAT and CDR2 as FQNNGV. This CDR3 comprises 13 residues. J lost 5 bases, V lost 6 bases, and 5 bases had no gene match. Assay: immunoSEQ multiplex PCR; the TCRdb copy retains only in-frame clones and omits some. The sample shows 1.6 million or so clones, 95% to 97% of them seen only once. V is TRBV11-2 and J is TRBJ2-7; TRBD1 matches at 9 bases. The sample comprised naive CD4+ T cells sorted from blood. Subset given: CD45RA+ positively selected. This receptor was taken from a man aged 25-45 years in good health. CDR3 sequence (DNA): TGTGCCAGCAGGAAAACAGGGGGCCACGAGCAGTACTTC. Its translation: CASRKTGGHEQYF.